The source of this TCR beta chain is a study of spatial heterogeneity in lung cancer. MiXCR, applied by TCRdb to the 5' RACE reads, yields one record per CDR3 protein. The sample shows 23,000 or so distinct CDR3 sequences, 6.5% to 8% of them seen only once. This clonotype turned up a few times. Time point reported: sample taken at primary tumor resection. The sequencing here drew on PBMCs, taken at surgery. The TCR sequence derives from a male donor with early-stage non-small cell lung cancer.

The DNA for the CDR3 is TGTGCCAGCAGTTTAGGGCAGGGTCACGGCTACACCTTC. This codes for CASSLGQGHGYTF. The V and J genes are TRBV12-3 or TRBV12-4 and TRBJ1-2; TRBD1 is a possible D gene (5 bases). The CDR3 length is 13 residues. The V gene lost 1 base and the J gene lost 8 bases, with 11 bases spanning the gap.